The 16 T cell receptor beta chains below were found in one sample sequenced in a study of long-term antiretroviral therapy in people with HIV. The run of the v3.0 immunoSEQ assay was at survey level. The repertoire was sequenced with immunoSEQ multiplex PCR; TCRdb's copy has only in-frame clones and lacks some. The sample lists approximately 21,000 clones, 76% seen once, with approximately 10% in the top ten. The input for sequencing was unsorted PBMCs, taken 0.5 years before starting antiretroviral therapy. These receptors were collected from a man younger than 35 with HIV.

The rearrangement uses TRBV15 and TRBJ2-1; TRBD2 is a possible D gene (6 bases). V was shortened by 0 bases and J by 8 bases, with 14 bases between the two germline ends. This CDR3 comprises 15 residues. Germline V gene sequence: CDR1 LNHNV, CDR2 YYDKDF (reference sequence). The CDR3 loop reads CATSRDWASGDEQFF. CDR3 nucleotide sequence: TGTGCCACCAGCAGAGATTGGGCGTCGGGGGATGAGCAGTTCTTC.

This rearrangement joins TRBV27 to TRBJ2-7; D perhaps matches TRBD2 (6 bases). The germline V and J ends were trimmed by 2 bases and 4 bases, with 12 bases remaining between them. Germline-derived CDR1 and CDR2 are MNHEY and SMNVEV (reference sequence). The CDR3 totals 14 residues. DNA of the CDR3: TGTGCCAGCAGTTTAGGGTCAGGAGGGTACGAGCAGTACTTC. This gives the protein CASSLGSGGYEQYF.

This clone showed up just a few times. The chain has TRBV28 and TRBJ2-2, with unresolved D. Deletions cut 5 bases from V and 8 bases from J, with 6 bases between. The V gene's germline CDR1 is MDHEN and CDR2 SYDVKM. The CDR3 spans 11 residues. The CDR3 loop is CASSLLGELFF. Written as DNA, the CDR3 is TGTGCCAGCAGTCTGCTGGGGGAGCTGTTTTTT.

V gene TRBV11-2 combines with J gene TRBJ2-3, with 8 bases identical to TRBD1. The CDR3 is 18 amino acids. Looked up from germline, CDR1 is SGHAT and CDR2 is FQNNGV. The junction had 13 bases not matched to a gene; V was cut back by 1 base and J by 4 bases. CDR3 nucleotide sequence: TGTGCCAGCAGCTTAGGACCCTCGGACAGGGATGTAGCAGATACGCAGTATTTT. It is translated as CASSLGPSDRDVADTQYF.

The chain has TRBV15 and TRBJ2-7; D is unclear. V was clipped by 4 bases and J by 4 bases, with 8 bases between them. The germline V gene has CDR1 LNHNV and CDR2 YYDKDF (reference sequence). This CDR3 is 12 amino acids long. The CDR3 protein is CATSMPNYEQYF. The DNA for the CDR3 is TGTGCCACCAGCATGCCAAATTACGAGCAGTACTTC.

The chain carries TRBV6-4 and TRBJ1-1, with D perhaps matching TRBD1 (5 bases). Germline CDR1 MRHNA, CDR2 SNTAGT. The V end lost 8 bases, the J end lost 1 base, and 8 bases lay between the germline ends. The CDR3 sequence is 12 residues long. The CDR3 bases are TGTGCCAGCCGTGGGGGGAACACTGAAGCTTTCTTT. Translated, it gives CASRGGNTEAFF.

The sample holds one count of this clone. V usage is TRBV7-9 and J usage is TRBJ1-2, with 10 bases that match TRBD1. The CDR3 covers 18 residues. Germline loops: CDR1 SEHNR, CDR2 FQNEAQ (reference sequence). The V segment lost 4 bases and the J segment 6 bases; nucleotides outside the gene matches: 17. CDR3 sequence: CASSSSPGTGAPFNGYTF. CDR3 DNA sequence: TGTGCCAGCAGCTCCAGCCCCGGGACAGGGGCTCCCTTTAATGGCTACACCTTC.

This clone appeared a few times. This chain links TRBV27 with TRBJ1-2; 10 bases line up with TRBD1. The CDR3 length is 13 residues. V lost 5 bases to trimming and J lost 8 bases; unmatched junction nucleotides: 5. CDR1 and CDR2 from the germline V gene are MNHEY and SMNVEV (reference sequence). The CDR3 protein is CASSQGQGGGYTF. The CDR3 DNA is TGTGCCAGCAGTCAAGGACAGGGGGGAGGCTACACCTTC.

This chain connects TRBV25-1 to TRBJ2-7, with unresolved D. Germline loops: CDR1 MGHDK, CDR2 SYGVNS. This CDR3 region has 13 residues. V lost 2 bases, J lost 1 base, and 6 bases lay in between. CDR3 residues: CASSEHDSYEQYF. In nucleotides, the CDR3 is TGTGCCAGCAGTGAACACGATTCCTACGAGCAGTACTTC.

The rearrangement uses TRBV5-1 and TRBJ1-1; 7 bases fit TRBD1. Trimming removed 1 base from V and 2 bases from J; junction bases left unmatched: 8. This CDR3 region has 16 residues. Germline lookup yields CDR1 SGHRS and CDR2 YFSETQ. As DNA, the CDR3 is TGCGCCAGCAGCTTGTACCTGGGACAGACAAACACTGAAGCTTTCTTT. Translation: CASSLYLGQTNTEAFF.

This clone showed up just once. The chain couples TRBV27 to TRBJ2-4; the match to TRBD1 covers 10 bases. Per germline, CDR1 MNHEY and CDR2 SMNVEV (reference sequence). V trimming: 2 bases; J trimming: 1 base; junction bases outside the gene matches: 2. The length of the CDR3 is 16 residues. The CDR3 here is CASSLGTGAAKNIQYF. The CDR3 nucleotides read TGTGCCAGCAGTTTAGGGACAGGGGCGGCCAAAAACATTCAGTACTTC.

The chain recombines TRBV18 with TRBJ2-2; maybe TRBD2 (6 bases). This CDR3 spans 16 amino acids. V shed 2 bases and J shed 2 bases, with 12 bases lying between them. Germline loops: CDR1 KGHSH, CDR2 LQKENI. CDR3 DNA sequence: TGTGCCAGCTCACCATTGCGGCGGGAAAACACCGGGGAGCTGTTTTTT. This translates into CASSPLRRENTGELFF.

The CDR3, as DNA: TGCGCCAGCAGCCAAGAACTATGGATTGAGGGCTATGGCTACACCTTC. This sequence encodes CASSQELWIEGYGYTF. V and J are TRBV4-3 and TRBJ1-2; D gene ambiguous. With 0 bases removed from V and 4 bases from J, the gap between germline ends came to 15 bases. CDR3 size: 16 residues. CDR1 and CDR2 from the germline V gene are LGHNA and YSLEER.

This CDR3 is CASSLRTSGDEQFF. DNA of the CDR3: TGCGCCAGCAGCTTAAGGACTAGCGGGGATGAGCAGTTCTTC. The rearrangement links TRBV5-1 to TRBJ2-1; 12 nucleotides match TRBD2. With 2 bases clipped from V and 8 bases from J, the junction kept 2 bases outside the gene matches. Germline CDR1 SGHRS, CDR2 YFSETQ. The CDR3 has 14 amino acids.

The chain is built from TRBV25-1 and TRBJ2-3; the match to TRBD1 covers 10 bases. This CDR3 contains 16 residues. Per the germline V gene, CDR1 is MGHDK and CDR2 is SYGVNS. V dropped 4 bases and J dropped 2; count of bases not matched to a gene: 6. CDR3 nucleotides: TGTGCCAGCAGTGTCTCGACAGGGGGCCTCACAGATACGCAGTATTTT. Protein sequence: CASSVSTGGLTDTQYF.

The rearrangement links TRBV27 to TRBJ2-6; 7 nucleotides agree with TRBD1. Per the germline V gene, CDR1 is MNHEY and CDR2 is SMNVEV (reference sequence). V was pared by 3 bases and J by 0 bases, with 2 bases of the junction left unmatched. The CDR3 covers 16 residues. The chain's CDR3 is CASSFTGDSGANVLTF. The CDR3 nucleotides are TGTGCCAGCAGTTTTACAGGGGACTCTGGGGCCAACGTCCTGACTTTC.